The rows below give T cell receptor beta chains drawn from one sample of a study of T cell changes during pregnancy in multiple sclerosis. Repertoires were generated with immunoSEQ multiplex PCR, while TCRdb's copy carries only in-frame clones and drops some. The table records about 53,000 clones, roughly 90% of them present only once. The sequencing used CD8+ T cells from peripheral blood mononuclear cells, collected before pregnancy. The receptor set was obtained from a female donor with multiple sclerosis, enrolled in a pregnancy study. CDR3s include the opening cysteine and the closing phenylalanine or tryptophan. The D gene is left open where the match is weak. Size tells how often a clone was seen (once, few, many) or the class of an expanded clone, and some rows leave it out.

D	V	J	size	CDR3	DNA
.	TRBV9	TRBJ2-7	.	CASSEEGTYGEQYF	TGTGCCAGCAGCGAGGAGGGGACCTACGGCGAGCAGTACTTC
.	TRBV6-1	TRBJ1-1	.	CASSEVRRGNTEAFF	TGTGCCAGCAGTGAAGTACGGAGAGGGAACACTGAAGCTTTCTTT
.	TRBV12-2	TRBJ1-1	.	CASRFSLNTEAFF	TGTGCAAGTCGCTTCAGTTTGAACACTGAAGCTTTCTTT
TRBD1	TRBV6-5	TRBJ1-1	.	CASSQRTGVEAFF	TGTGCCAGCAGTCAACGGACAGGCGTTGAAGCTTTCTTT
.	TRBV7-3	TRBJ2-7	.	CASSCILGGAGTYEQYF	TGTGCCAGCAGCTGTATATTGGGCGGGGCAGGGACCTACGAGCAGTACTTC
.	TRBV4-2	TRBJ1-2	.	CASSQVTDSNYGYTF	TGTGCCAGCAGCCAAGTAACGGACTCAAACTATGGCTACACCTTC
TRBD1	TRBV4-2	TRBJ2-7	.	CASSPEINTGGSYEQYF	TGTGCCAGCAGCCCTGAGATAAACACAGGGGGCTCCTACGAGCAGTACTTC
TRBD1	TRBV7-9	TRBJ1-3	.	CASSVGTGVRNTIYF	TGTGCCAGCAGCGTCGGGACAGGGGTTAGAAACACCATATATTTT
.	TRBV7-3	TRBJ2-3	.	CASSLRTTASTDTQYF	TGTGCCAGCAGCCTACGCACAACAGCTAGCACAGATACGCAGTATTTT
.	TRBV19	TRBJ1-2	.	CASSREAGNYGYTF	TGTGCCAGTAGTAGGGAGGCAGGGAACTATGGCTACACCTTC
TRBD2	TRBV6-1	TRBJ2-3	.	CATAGTNGDTQYF	TGTGCCACCGCCGGGACTAACGGAGATACGCAGTATTTT
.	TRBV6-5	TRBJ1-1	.	CASSQVVWGDTEAFF	TGTGCCAGCAGTCAGGTGGTTTGGGGAGACACTGAAGCTTTCTTT
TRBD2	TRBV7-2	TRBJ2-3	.	CASSWSGGASDTQYF	TGTGCCAGCAGCTGGAGCGGGGGGGCGTCGGATACGCAGTATTTT
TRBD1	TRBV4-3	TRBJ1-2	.	CASSQDGQGAYGYTF	TGCGCCAGCAGCCAAGATGGTCAGGGGGCCTATGGCTACACCTTC
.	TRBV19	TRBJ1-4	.	CASSIGGATNEKLFF	TGTGCCAGTAGTATCGGGGGTGCAACTAATGAAAAACTGTTTTTT
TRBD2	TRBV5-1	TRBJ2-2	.	CASSLTSGLTSGELFF	TGCGCCAGCAGCTTAACTAGCGGGTTGACGTCCGGGGAGCTGTTTTTT
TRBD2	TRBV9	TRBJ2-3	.	CASSVASGGADTQYF	TGTGCCAGCAGCGTAGCTAGCGGGGGGGCAGATACGCAGTATTTT
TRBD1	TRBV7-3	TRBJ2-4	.	CASSLTQGGGKNIQYF	TGTGCCAGCAGCTTAACACAGGGGGGTGGCAAAAACATTCAGTACTTC
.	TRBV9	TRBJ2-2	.	CASSVYGEAGELFF	TGTGCCAGCAGCGTCTACGGGGAGGCCGGGGAGCTGTTTTTT
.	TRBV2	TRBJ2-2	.	CATIDRTGELFF	TGTGCCACCATAGACAGGACCGGGGAGCTGTTTTTT
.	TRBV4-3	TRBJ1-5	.	CASSQDWPLSNQPQHF	TGCGCCAGCAGCCAAGATTGGCCCCTTAGCAATCAGCCCCAGCATTTT
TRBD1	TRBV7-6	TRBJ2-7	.	CASRGTGARDEQYF	TGTGCCAGCAGGGGGACAGGGGCTAGGGACGAGCAGTACTTC
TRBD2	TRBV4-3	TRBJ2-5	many	CASSHGLEAETQYF	TGCGCCAGCAGCCATGGACTAGAGGCAGAGACCCAGTACTTC
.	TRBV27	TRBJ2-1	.	CASSYPGRYNEQFF	TGTGCCAGCAGTTATCCAGGGCGGTACAATGAGCAGTTCTTC
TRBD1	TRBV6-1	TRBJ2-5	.	CANRGTGGVETQYF	TGTGCCAACAGGGGGACAGGGGGCGTCGAGACCCAGTACTTC
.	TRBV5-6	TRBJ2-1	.	CASSLGPRGSYNEQFF	TGTGCCAGCAGCTTGGGGCCCCGTGGCTCCTACAATGAGCAGTTCTTC
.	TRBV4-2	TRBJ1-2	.	CASSQEPKSAYGYTF	TGTGCCAGCAGCCAAGAACCTAAGTCAGCGTATGGCTACACCTTC
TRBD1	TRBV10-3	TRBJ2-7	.	CAISEAKLGQGGGEQYF	TGTGCCATCAGTGAAGCGAAGTTGGGACAGGGAGGGGGCGAGCAGTACTTC
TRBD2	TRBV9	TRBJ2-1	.	CASSATTSQEQFF	TGTGCCAGCAGCGCCACGACTAGCCAGGAGCAGTTCTTC
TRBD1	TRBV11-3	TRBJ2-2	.	CASSQGDTGELFF	TGTGCCAGCAGCCAGGGGGACACCGGGGAGCTGTTTTTT
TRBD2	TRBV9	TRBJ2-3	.	CASSVGSGGANTQYF	TGTGCCAGCAGCGTAGGTAGCGGGGGGGCTAATACGCAGTATTTT
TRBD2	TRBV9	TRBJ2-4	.	CASSPGGGVPTYAKNIQYF	TGTGCCAGCAGCCCAGGCGGGGGGGTCCCCACTTACGCCAAAAACATTCAGTACTTC
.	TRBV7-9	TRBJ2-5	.	CASSPDFQETQYF	TGTGCCAGCAGCCCGGACTTCCAAGAGACCCAGTACTTC
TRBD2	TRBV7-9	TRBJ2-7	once	CASSWTGTSGVGEQYF	TGTGCCAGCAGCTGGACCGGGACTAGCGGGGTAGGGGAGCAGTACTTC
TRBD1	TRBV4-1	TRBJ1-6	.	CASSQAGTANNSPLHF	TGCGCCAGCAGCCAAGCTGGGACAGCTAATAATTCACCCCTCCACTTT
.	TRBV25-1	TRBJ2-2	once	CASSPNWRGRGDGELFF	TGTGCCAGCAGTCCCAATTGGAGGGGGCGAGGTGACGGGGAGCTGTTTTTT
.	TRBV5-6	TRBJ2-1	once	CASSPPSVPFHEQFF	TGTGCCAGCAGCCCCCCTAGCGTACCCTTCCATGAGCAGTTCTTC
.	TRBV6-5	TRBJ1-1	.	CASGASTPNTEAFF	TGTGCCAGCGGGGCCTCCACACCGAACACTGAAGCTTTCTTT
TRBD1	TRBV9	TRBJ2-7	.	CASSVGTGVSEQYF	TGTGCCAGCAGCGTAGGGACAGGGGTAAGTGAGCAGTACTTC
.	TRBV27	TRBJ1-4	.	CASSLDRFNEKLFF	TGTGCCAGCAGTTTAGACAGGTTTAATGAAAAACTGTTTTTT
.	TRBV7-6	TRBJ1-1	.	CASSPSGANTEAFF	TGTGCCAGCAGCCCAAGCGGGGCGAACACTGAAGCTTTCTTT
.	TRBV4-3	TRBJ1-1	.	CASSQKTGGFTEAFF	TGCGCCAGCAGCCAGAAGACAGGCGGGTTCACTGAAGCTTTCTTT
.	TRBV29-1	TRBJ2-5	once	CSVQTMGAGETQYF	TGCAGCGTGCAAACCATGGGGGCAGGAGAGACCCAGTACTTC
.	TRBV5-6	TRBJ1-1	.	CASSLGGGTEAFF	TGTGCCAGCAGCTTGGGGGGGGGCACTGAAGCTTTCTTT
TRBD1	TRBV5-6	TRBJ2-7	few	CASSLLRTGSYEQYF	TGTGCCAGCAGCTTGCTGAGGACAGGGTCCTACGAGCAGTACTTC
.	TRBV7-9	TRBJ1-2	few	CASSSPTGRRYGYTF	TGTGCCAGCAGCTCCCCGACGGGGAGGAGGTATGGCTACACCTTC
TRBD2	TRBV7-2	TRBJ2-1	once	CASSLSSGGANEQFF	TGTGCCAGCAGCCTCTCTAGCGGGGGGGCGAATGAGCAGTTCTTC
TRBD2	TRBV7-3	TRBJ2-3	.	CASSLLGGGADTQYF	TGTGCCAGCAGCTTATTGGGCGGGGGGGCGGATACGCAGTATTTT
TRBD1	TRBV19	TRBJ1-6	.	CASSRSRGQRNSPLHF	TGTGCCAGTAGCCGAAGCAGGGGACAGCGGAATTCACCCCTCCACTTT
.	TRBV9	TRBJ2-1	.	CASSSPQGGEQFF	TGTGCCAGCAGCTCTCCGCAGGGTGGGGAGCAGTTCTTC
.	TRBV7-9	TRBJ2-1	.	CASSQQTGGSYNEQFF	TGTGCCAGCAGCCAACAGACAGGCGGGTCCTACAATGAGCAGTTCTTC
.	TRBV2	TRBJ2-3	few	CASSEARTFTDTQYF	TGTGCCAGCAGTGAGGCCCGGACTTTCACAGATACGCAGTATTTT
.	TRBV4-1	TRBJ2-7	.	CASSNTDSSPYEQYF	TGCGCCAGCAGCAACACCGACAGTTCCCCCTACGAGCAGTACTTC
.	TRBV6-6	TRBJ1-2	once	CASSYSLYYGYTF	TGTGCCAGCAGTTACTCCCTTTACTATGGCTACACCTTC
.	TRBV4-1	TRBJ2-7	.	CASSISDGVSYEQYF	TGCGCCAGCAGTATCTCGGACGGGGTTTCCTACGAGCAGTACTTC
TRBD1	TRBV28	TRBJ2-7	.	CASSRDRGSGEQYF	TGTGCCAGCAGTAGGGACAGGGGGTCTGGCGAGCAGTACTTC
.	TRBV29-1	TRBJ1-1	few	CSVPREGSEAFF	TGCAGCGTCCCCAGGGAGGGTTCTGAAGCTTTCTTT
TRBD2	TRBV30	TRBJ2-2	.	CAWSVTSGGAGELFF	TGTGCCTGGAGTGTGACTAGCGGGGGGGCCGGGGAGCTGTTTTTT
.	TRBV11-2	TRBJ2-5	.	CASSFIDSLETQYF	TGTGCCAGCAGCTTTATCGACAGCTTAGAGACCCAGTACTTC
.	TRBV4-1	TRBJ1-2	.	CASSQEAGERYGYTF	TGCGCCAGCAGCCAAGAAGCAGGGGAAAGGTATGGCTACACCTTC